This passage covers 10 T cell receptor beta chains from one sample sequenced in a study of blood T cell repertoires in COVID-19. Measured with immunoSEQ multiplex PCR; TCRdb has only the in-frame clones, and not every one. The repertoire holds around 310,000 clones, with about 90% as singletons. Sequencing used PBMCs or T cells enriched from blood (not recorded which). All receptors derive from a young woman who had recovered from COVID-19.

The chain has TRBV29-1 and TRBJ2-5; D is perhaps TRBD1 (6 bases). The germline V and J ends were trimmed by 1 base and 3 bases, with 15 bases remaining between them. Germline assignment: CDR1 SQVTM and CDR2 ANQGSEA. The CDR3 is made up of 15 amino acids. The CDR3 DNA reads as TGCAGCGTTGAAGTGGGGCGGACAGTCGAAGAGACCCAGTACTTC. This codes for CSVEVGRTVEETQYF.

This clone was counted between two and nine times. Here the CDR3 DNA reads TGTGCCAGTTCGTCAGGGGGCACTGAAGCTTTCTTT. Translated: CASSSGGTEAFF. The chain combines TRBV18 with TRBJ1-1, with TRBD1 matching over 7 bases. Trimming at V came to 9 bases and at J to 4 bases, leaving 5 bases not matched to a gene. In germline, CDR1 is KGHSH, CDR2 LQKENI. The CDR3 runs to 12 residues.

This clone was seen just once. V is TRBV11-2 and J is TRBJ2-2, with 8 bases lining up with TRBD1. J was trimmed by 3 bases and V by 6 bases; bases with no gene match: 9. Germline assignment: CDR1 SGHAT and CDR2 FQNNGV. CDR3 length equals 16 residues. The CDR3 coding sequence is TGTGCCAGCAGATCCCCGGGACAGGCTGACACCGGGGAGCTGTTTTTT. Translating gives CASRSPGQADTGELFF.

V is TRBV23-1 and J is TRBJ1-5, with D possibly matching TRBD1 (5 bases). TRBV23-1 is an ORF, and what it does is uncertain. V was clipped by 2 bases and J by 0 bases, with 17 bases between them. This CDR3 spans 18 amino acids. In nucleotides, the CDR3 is TGCGCCAGCAGTCAAGGGGGGGAACCCTCCTATAGCAATCAGCCCCAGCATTTT. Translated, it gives CASSQGGEPSYSNQPQHF.

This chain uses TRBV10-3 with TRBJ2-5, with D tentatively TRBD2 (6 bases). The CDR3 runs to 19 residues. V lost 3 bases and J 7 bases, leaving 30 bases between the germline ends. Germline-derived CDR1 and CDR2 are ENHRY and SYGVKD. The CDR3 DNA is TGTGCCATCAGTGACCCCCCCGCCGTGGAGGGCCCGGCGCGACGGACCCAGTACTTC. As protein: CAISDPPAVEGPARRTQYF.

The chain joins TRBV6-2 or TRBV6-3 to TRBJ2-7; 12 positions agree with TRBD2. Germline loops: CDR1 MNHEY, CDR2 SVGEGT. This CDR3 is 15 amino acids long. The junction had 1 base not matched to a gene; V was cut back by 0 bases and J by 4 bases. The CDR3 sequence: CASSYSGTSGYEQYF. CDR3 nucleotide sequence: TGTGCCAGCAGTTACTCCGGGACTAGCGGGTACGAGCAGTACTTC.

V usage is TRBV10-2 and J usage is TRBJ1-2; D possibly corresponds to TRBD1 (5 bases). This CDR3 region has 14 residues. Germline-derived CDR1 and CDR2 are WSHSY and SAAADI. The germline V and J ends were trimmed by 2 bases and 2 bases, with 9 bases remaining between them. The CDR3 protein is CASSEAQGNYGYTF. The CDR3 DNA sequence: TGCGCCAGCAGTGAGGCCCAGGGAAACTATGGCTACACCTTC.

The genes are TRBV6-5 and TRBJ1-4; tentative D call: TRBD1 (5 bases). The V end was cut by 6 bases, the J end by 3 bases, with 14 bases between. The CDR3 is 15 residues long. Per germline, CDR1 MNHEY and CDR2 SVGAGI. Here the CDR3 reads CASRSQGIANEKLFF. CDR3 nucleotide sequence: TGTGCCAGCAGATCCCAGGGTATCGCTAATGAAAAACTGTTTTTT.

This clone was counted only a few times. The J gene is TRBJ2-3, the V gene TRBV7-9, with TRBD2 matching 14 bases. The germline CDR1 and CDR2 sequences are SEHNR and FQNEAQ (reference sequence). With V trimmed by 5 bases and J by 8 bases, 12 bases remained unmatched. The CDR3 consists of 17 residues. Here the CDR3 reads CASSPKGGTSGSGTQYF. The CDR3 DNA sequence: TGTGCCAGCAGCCCTAAAGGCGGGACTAGCGGGAGTGGTACGCAGTATTTT.

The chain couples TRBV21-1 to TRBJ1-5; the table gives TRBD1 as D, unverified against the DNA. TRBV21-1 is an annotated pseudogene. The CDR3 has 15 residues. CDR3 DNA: TGTGCCAGCCCTGTTTTGGGACAAAGGCTGGCACCCCAGCATTTT. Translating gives CASPVLGQRLAPQHF.